This TCR beta chain was sequenced for a study of neurological immune-mediated disorders. For the study at large: The study included about 35 multiple sclerosis patients, approximately 30 relapsing-remitting and 3 secondary progressive.

The V and J ends lost 3 bases and 6 bases respectively, with 14 bases between them. This CDR3 has 14 amino acids. Looked up from germline, CDR1 is LNHNV and CDR2 is YYDKDF (reference sequence). Each TCR transcript was tagged with a 10-nucleotide random UMI during 5'RACE. From the 5' RACE reads, TCRdb called clonotypes with MiXCR, one entry per CDR3 protein. The sample consists of 66,000 or so distinct CDR3 sequences, 5.2% of them appearing once. This clonotype was detected many times. What it binds is not known. Findings and caveats of the study: There was no association between the multiple sclerosis repertoire cluster and any clinical or MRI feature. When repertoires were grouped phylogenetically, those of 18 of 34 multiple sclerosis patients fell into one related-CDR3 cluster, a possible signature.

The rearrangement uses TRBV15 and TRBJ1-1; D is possibly TRBD1 (6 bases). Sequenced input: PBMCs. The TCR was taken from a woman aged 25 to 45 with multiple sclerosis. CDR3 region: CATSSGTPFSEAFF. CDR3 bases: TGTGCCACCAGCAGCGGGACACCCTTTTCTGAAGCTTTCTTT.